These 2 T cell receptor beta chains share one sample of origin, sequenced in a study of CD8+ T cells in alopecia areata (dated by TCRdb to the late 2010s). The library was prepared using the immunoSEQ multiplex PCR assay. To provide template for TCR sequencing, every sample had RNA extracted and reverse transcribed into cDNA. Not all clones reach the TCRdb copy of this immuneACCESS table, which keeps in-frame sequences only. Checked studies attribute under half of the gap to unresolved V genes and leave the rest unexplained. There are approximately 300,000 clones in this sample, and none of them is a singleton. The ten largest clonotypes hold more than 0.95% of the sample. Pooled mouse cutaneous lymph node cells were stained for CD4, CD8alpha, NKG2D, NKG2ACE and other markers, then sorted on a BD Influx. What was sequenced was CD4+ T cells sorted from a lymph node. These receptors originate from a C3H/HeJ mouse with alopecia areata. This line of mice carries MHC haplotype H2-k.

As regards this clone: Genes here carry mouse names. Coverage ceases 4 residues before the CDR3 finishes, and the germline J gene fills in the end. The chain links TRBV13-2 to TRBJ2-1, with TRBD2 matching 9 bases. From germline, CDR1 is NNHNN and CDR2 SYGAGS (reference sequence). This CDR3 has 15 amino acids. The V gene end was trimmed by 2 bases and the J gene end by 4 bases; junction bases not matched to a gene: 4. The covered CDR3 bases are TGTGCCAGCGGTGACGGACTGGGGCATTATGCT. Encoded protein: CASGDGLGHYA. The entire CDR3 sequence reads CASGDGLGHYAEQFF.

Only a few counts were recorded for this clone. These gene names are mouse names. Coverage ceases 4 residues before the CDR3 finishes, and the germline J gene fills in the end. J is TRBJ2-3 and V is TRBV5, with 8 bases aligning to TRBD2. Germline-derived CDR1 and CDR2 are LGHNA and YNLKQL (reference sequence). The ends lost 0 bases at V and 0 bases at J; junction bases unmatched: 5. The CDR3 is made up of 17 amino acids. Incomplete CDR3 DNA: TGTGCCAGCAGCCAAGACCACTGGGGGCCTAGTGCAGAA. This gives the protein CASSQDHWGPSAE. The CDR3 as a whole reads CASSQDHWGPSAETLYF.